This T cell receptor beta chain stems from a study of blood T cell repertoires in COVID-19. Study-level background: The samples span acute and convalescent COVID-19 from the United States, Italy and Spain. The analysed material was cDNA or gDNA that came from T cells, B-cell-depleted T cells, or PBMCs.

The V gene end was trimmed by 3 bases and the J gene end by 3 bases; junction bases not matched to a gene: 1. Germline CDR1 KGHDR, CDR2 SFDVKD. The CDR3 contains 15 residues. Original data processing: Estimates of nucleated cell counts were drawn from the amplification of reference gene primers. The table came from immunoSEQ multiplex PCR; TCRdb's copy has only in-frame clones and leaves some out. V and J calls and clone size follow that table, whereas D and trimming were derived from the DNA. The sample shows 90,000 to 150,000 clones, about 85% of them seen only once. There are a few counts of this clone.

The V gene is TRBV24-1, the J gene TRBJ1-2, with TRBD1 matching 12 bases. This sequence originates from an older man with acute or convalescent COVID-19. Sequenced input: peripheral blood. CDR3 in amino acids: CATSDGDRGHYGYTF. The CDR3 coding sequence is TGTGCCACCAGTGATGGGGACAGGGGGCACTATGGCTACACCTTC.